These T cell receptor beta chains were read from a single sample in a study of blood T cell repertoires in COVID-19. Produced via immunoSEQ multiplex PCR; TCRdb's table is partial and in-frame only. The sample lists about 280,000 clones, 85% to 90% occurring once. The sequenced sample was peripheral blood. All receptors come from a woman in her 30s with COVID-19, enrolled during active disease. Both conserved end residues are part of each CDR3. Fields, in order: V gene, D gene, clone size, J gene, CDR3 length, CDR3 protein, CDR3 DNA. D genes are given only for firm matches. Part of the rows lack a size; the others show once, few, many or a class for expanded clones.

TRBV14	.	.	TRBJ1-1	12	CASSQGGPEAFF	TGTGCCAGCAGCCAAGGAGGGCCTGAAGCTTTCTTT
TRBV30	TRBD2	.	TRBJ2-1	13	CAWRAAGVNEQFF	TGTGCCTGGAGAGCAGCGGGGGTTAATGAGCAGTTCTTC
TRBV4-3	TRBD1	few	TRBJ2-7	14	CASSHRDRGYEQYF	TGCGCCAGCAGCCATCGGGACAGGGGATACGAGCAGTACTTC
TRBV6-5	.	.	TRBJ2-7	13	CAGGKGPGYEQYF	TGTGCCGGGGGGAAGGGCCCGGGTTACGAGCAGTACTTC
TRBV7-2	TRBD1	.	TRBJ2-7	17	CASSSAAKGAVIYEQYF	TGTGCCAGCAGCTCAGCTGCCAAGGGGGCGGTAATTTACGAGCAGTACTTC
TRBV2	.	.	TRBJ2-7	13	CASSVSGGDEQYF	TGTGCCAGCAGTGTAAGTGGAGGGGACGAGCAGTACTTC
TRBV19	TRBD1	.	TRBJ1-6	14	CASSPDRVESPLHF	TGTGCCAGTAGCCCGGACAGGGTAGAGTCACCCCTCCACTTT
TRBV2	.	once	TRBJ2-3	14	CASSLDTFTDTQYF	TGTGCCAGCAGCCTTGACACATTCACAGATACGCAGTATTTT
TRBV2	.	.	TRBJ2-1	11	CASRGRNEQFF	TGTGCCAGCAGGGGCCGGAATGAGCAGTTCTTC
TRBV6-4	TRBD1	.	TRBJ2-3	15	CASSPQGADADTQYF	TGTGCCAGCAGCCCACAGGGGGCGGACGCAGATACGCAGTATTTT
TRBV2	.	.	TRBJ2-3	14	CASKLGPGADTQYF	TGTGCCAGCAAACTAGGGCCGGGAGCAGATACGCAGTATTTT
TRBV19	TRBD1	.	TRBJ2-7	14	CASRPGTGMYEQYF	TGTGCCAGTAGACCCGGGACAGGGATGTACGAGCAGTACTTC
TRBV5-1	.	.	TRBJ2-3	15	CASSRQEGKAGTQYF	TGCGCCAGCAGCCGCCAGGAGGGAAAAGCTGGCACGCAGTATTTT
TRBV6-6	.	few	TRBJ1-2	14	CASSSPGAGYGYTF	TGTGCCAGCAGTTCCCCAGGGGCGGGCTATGGCTACACCTTC
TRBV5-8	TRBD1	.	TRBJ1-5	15	CASSLDRGGNQPQHF	TGTGCCAGCAGCTTGGACAGGGGAGGCAATCAGCCCCAGCATTTT
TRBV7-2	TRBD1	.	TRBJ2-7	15	CASSYPGQGAPEQYF	TGTGCCAGCAGCTATCCGGGACAGGGGGCGCCCGAGCAGTACTTC
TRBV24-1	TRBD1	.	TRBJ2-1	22	CATSDPSGGTGVRGWDYNEQFF	TGTGCCACCAGTGACCCTAGTGGTGGGACAGGGGTACGAGGATGGGACTACAATGAGCAGTTCTTC